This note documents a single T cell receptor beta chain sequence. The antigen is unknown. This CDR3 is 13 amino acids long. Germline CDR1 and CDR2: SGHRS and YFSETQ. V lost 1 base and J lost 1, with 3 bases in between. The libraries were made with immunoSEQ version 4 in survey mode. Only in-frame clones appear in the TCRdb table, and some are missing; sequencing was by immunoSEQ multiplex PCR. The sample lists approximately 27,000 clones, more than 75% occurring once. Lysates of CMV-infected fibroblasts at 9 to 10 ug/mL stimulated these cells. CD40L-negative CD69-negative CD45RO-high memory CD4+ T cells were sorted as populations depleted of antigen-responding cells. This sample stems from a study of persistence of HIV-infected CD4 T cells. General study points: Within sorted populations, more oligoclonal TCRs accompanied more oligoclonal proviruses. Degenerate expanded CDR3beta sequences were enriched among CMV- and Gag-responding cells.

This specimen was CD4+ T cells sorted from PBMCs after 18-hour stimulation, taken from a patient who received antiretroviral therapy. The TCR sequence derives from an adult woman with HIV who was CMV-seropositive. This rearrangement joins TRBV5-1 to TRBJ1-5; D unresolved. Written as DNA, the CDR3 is TGCGCCAGCAGCTTGTCCAGCAATCAGCCCCAGCATTTT. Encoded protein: CASSLSSNQPQHF.